What follows are 29 T cell receptor beta chains derived from one specimen sequenced in a study of human T cells and chemical hapten exposure (dated by TCRdb to the early 2020s). The sample's time point label, in plain terms: patch test 1, 2 weeks after DPC sensitization. This sample's treatment or condition label indicates: therapeutic diphenylcyclopropenone sensitization with weekly scalp DPC. The library was prepared using RACE. Sequencing was carried out with a NextSeq 500. Starting from the raw public reads, TCRdb applied fastp trimming at Q25, assembled clones with MiXCR and retained in-frame beta chains. Here each entry gathers all rows of one CDR3 protein and keeps the most common genes and DNA. The sample data list fewer than 150,000 distinct CDR3 sequences, and approximately 15% of these were observed just once. The top ten constitute about 0.9% of the sample. The sequences come from whole blood, collected in connection with sensitization to the hapten diphenylcyclopropenone (DPC). The receptors stem from a man aged 18 to 35 with alopecia areata. Some clones in this sample may be carry-over from other donors' samples.

This clonotype was counted only a few times. The V and J genes are TRBV5-5 and TRBJ2-2; TRBD2 agrees at 11 bases. Trimming took 3 bases from V and 8 from J; bases not matched to a gene: 9. CDR1 is SGHKS and CDR2 is YYEKEE in the germline V gene (reference sequence). This CDR3 region has 16 residues. CDR3 protein: CASSSYPTSGVGELFF. CDR3 DNA sequence: TGTGCCAGCAGCTCTTACCCGACTAGCGGGGTTGGGGAGCTGTTTTTT.

V gene TRBV11-2 combines with J gene TRBJ1-6; perhaps TRBD1 as D (6 bases). Germline lookup yields CDR1 SGHAT and CDR2 FQNNGV. Trimming cost V 0 bases and J 9 bases, with 6 bases left between them. The CDR3 extends over 13 amino acids. The CDR3, as DNA: TGTGCCAGCAGCTTAGACAGGGGTTCACCCCTCCACTTT. Amino acids: CASSLDRGSPLHF.

A few counts support this clonotype. The chain combines TRBV6-4 with TRBJ1-1; D not certain. The CDR3 has 14 amino acids. Trimming took off 2 bases at V and 4 bases at J, with 11 bases between the two ends. The germline CDR1 and CDR2 sequences are MRHNA and SNTAGT. CDR3 nucleotide sequence: TGTGCCAGCAGTGACGGTCGTGAGGCCACTGAAGCTTTCTTT. Protein product: CASSDGREATEAFF.

The chain carries TRBV9 and TRBJ2-2; a possible D gene is TRBD2 (5 bases). V lost 3 bases and J lost 4, with 13 bases in between. The CDR3 contains 15 residues. The germline gives CDR1 SGDLS, CDR2 YYNGEE. CDR3 DNA sequence: TGTGCCAGCAGCGCCGCGGGCGGGTTCACCGGGGAGCTGTTTTTT. Protein product: CASSAAGGFTGELFF.

The chain employs TRBV18 and TRBJ2-4; D may be TRBD1 or TRBD2 (5 bases each). Germline V gives CDR1 KGHSH, CDR2 LQKENI. This CDR3 region has 15 residues. Trimming removed 5 bases from V and 0 bases from J, with 11 bases in between. The CDR3 DNA is TGTGCCAGCTCAATCTCTGGGACAGCCAAAAACATTCAGTACTTC. The encoded protein is CASSISGTAKNIQYF.

This clonotype was seen only a few times. The rearrangement joins TRBV6-1 to TRBJ1-5, with 9 bases matching TRBD1. Germline V gene lookup returns CDR1 MNHNS and CDR2 SASEGT. CDR3 length: 16 residues. V lost 5 bases to trimming and J lost 2 bases; unmatched junction nucleotides: 7. For the CDR3, the DNA is TGTGCCAGCAGTAAGGACAGGGGAGAGGGCAATCAGCCCCAGCATTTT. This sequence encodes CASSKDRGEGNQPQHF.

This clonotype was seen ten or more times. CDR3 in amino acids: CSARSPGTSIENEQFF. The CDR3 DNA sequence: TGCAGTGCTAGGAGTCCCGGGACTAGCATCGAAAATGAGCAGTTCTTC. J is TRBJ2-1 and V is TRBV20-1; TRBD2 matches at 9 bases. The CDR3 has 16 residues. CDR1 is DFQATT, CDR2 SNEGSKA, per germline (reference sequence). V shed 3 bases and J 7 bases; nucleotides not matched to a gene: 13.

The V and J genes are TRBV19 and TRBJ2-2, with D perhaps TRBD1 (6 bases). The CDR3 contains 15 residues. Germline V gives CDR1 LNHDA, CDR2 SQIVND (reference sequence). The V end lost 6 bases, the J end lost 4 bases, and 15 bases lay between the germline ends. The CDR3 spells CASSDQGRVTGELFF. For the CDR3, the DNA is TGTGCCAGTAGCGATCAGGGGCGCGTCACCGGGGAGCTGTTTTTT.

The chain carries TRBV10-3 and TRBJ1-1, with D perhaps matching TRBD1 (6 bases). Germline CDR1 is ENHRY and CDR2 is SYGVKD. Trimming removed 5 bases from V and 1 base from J, with 14 bases in between. The CDR3 is 15 residues long. As DNA, the CDR3 is TGTGCCATCAGTTCAACAGGGAGGACGAACACTGAAGCTTTCTTT. It codes for CAISSTGRTNTEAFF.

In its sample, this clonotype was seen a few times. CDR3 DNA: TGCAGCGAGGCAAGGGGCACAGATACGCAGTATTTT. It yields the protein CSEARGTDTQYF. J is TRBJ2-3 and V is TRBV29-1; no firm D call. Germline V lookup: CDR1 SQVTM, CDR2 ANQGSEA. The CDR3 runs to 12 residues. Deletions cut 7 bases from V and 1 base from J, with 9 bases between.

This clonotype came up many times. Here the CDR3 DNA reads TGTGCCAGCAGTTCACGGACCGCGAATCAGCCCCAGCATTTT. This gives the protein CASSSRTANQPQHF. This chain joins TRBV6-2 or TRBV6-3 and TRBJ1-5; D unclear. V lost 4 bases to trimming and J lost 4 bases, with 11 bases between them. Germline-derived CDR1 and CDR2 are MNHEY and SVGEGT. This CDR3 region has 14 residues.

The rearrangement links TRBV6-2 or TRBV6-3 to TRBJ2-7, with TRBD2 matching 7 bases. Germline CDR1 is MNHEY and CDR2 is SVGEGT. The V gene end was trimmed by 5 bases and the J gene end by 2 bases; junction bases not matched to a gene: 9. The length of the CDR3 is 15 residues. The CDR3 region is CASSARDRGAYEQYF. CDR3 in DNA: TGTGCCAGCAGTGCCCGGGACCGGGGGGCCTACGAGCAGTACTTC.

This rearrangement joins TRBV11-2 to TRBJ2-7; the D gene is possibly TRBD1 (6 bases). The CDR3 loop spans 13 amino acids. Germline-derived CDR1 and CDR2 are SGHAT and FQNNGV. Trimming left V 8 bases short and J 3 bases short, with 14 bases between. DNA for the CDR3: TGTGCCAGCTCGGCAGGGGAGTTCTACGAGCAGTACTTC. It is translated as CASSAGEFYEQYF.

This clonotype occurred many times. The chain uses TRBV7-8 and TRBJ2-1; 11 bases agree with TRBD2. Per germline, CDR1 SGHVS and CDR2 FQNEAQ. The CDR3 contains 17 residues. Trimming took 1 base from V and 12 from J; bases not matched to a gene: 14. CDR3 coding DNA: TGTGCCAGCAGCTTAGGCCCTTCACTAGCGGGGGAATTACGGCAGTTCTTC. Protein product: CASSLGPSLAGELRQFF.

The chain has TRBV4-1 and TRBJ1-1, with 7 bases matching TRBD1. CDR1 is MGHRA, CDR2 YSYEKL, per germline. Trimming at V came to 1 base and at J to 8 bases, leaving 4 bases not matched to a gene. This CDR3 region has 13 residues. The CDR3 DNA follows: TGCGCCAGCAGCCAAGTGGGGACAGCAGAAGCTTTCTTT. Translation gives CASSQVGTAEAFF.

In its sample, this clonotype was seen many times. This sequence joins TRBV4-3 and TRBJ1-6; TRBD1 is a possible D gene (5 bases). CDR1 and CDR2 (germline): LGHNA, YSLEER. Trimming left V 0 bases short and J 7 bases short, with 13 bases between. The CDR3 runs to 16 residues. CDR3 amino acids: CASSQDRSGSNSPLHF. CDR3 in DNA: TGCGCCAGCAGCCAAGATCGGTCAGGGTCCAATTCACCCCTCCACTTT.

The V call is TRBV28, the J call TRBJ2-2; 8 nucleotides match TRBD1. Germline CDR1 and CDR2: MDHEN and SYDVKM. The J segment lost 7 bases and the V segment lost 6 bases, leaving 7 bases of the junction unmatched. This CDR3 has 14 amino acids. CDR3 sequence: CASSTTGVDGELFF. The CDR3, as DNA: TGTGCCAGCAGCACGACAGGGGTGGACGGGGAGCTGTTTTTT.

The chain is built from TRBV28 and TRBJ2-2; D possibly uses TRBD1 or TRBD2 (5 bases each). The CDR3 contains 14 residues. Trimming pared 8 bases from V and 4 bases from J, leaving 14 bases between. The germline CDR1 and CDR2 sequences are MDHEN and SYDVKM. The CDR3 spells CASGWDPITGELFF. The DNA for the CDR3 is TGTGCCAGCGGCTGGGACCCCATCACCGGGGAGCTGTTTTTT. The full variable domain, completed using reference TRBV28 and TRBJ2-2, is DVKVTQSSRYLVKRTGEKVFLECVQDMDHENMFWYRQDPGLGLRLIYFSYDVKMKEKGDIPEGYSVSREKKERFSLILESASTNQTSMYLCASGWDPITGELFFGEGSRLTVL.

V gene TRBV18 combines with J gene TRBJ2-5; TRBD1 matches 9 bases. The CDR3 extends over 14 amino acids. J lost 5 bases, V lost 3 bases, and 4 bases had no gene match. Germline V CDR1 and CDR2: KGHSH, LQKENI. The DNA for the CDR3 is TGTGCCAGCTCACCGGGGACAGGGAGGGAGACCCAGTACTTC. Encoded protein: CASSPGTGRETQYF.

This clonotype was seen only a few times. The chain recombines TRBV7-3 with TRBJ1-2, with 9 bases matching TRBD1. J was trimmed by 6 bases and V by 0 bases; bases with no gene match: 5. Germline V gene lookup returns CDR1 SGHTA and CDR2 FQGTGA. This CDR3 spans 15 amino acids. Here the CDR3 reads CASSLTPTGGNGYTF. The DNA of the CDR3 is TGTGCCAGCAGCTTAACCCCGACAGGGGGGAATGGCTACACCTTC.

This chain's CDR3 is CASSQLQGTTNYGYTF. The CDR3 nucleotides read TGCGCCAGCAGCCAACTACAGGGTACTACTAACTATGGCTACACCTTC. The chain couples TRBV4-1 to TRBJ1-2; the D gene is possibly TRBD1 (6 bases). CDR3 size: 16 residues. CDR1 is MGHRA and CDR2 is YSYEKL in the germline V gene. V was trimmed by 2 bases and J by 0 bases, leaving 13 bases between them.

The V call is TRBV29-1, the J call TRBJ2-7; 7 nucleotides agree with TRBD1. The CDR3 extends over 13 amino acids. From germline, CDR1 is SQVTM and CDR2 ANQGSEA. V gave up 4 bases and J gave up 3 bases; unmatched junction bases: 6. The CDR3 loop reads CSVATGRRYEQYF. The CDR3 DNA follows: TGCAGCGTTGCGACAGGGCGGCGCTACGAGCAGTACTTC.

This clonotype turned up a few times. J is TRBJ2-1 and V is TRBV20-1; D could derive from TRBD1 or TRBD2 (6 bases each). CDR3 length: 17 residues. The V end was cut by 2 bases, the J end by 5 bases, with 22 bases between. CDR1 DFQATT and CDR2 SNEGSKA come from the germline V gene (reference sequence). The CDR3 DNA sequence: TGCAGTGCTAGAACCCTCCGGCAAGGGGGGTCTCACAATGAGCAGTTCTTC. Its protein product is CSARTLRQGGSHNEQFF.

To note about this clonotype: At one end, the junction sequence differs from germline, possibly due to a read error. The V and J genes are TRBV14 and TRBJ1-1; a possible D gene is TRBD1 (6 bases). This CDR3 spans 16 amino acids. Germline CDR1 reads SGHDN; CDR2 reads FVKESK. The CDR3: CASSHLNRVVNAEAFF. In DNA form, the CDR3 reads TGTGCCAGCAGCCATCTAAACAGGGTTGTGAACGCTGAAGCTTTCTTT.

The J gene is TRBJ2-7, the V gene TRBV5-1, with 10 bases aligning to TRBD2. The V gene end was trimmed by 0 bases and the J gene end by 3 bases; junction bases not matched to a gene: 6. CDR1 is SGHRS and CDR2 is YFSETQ in the germline V gene. The CDR3 is 16 residues long. In nucleotides, the CDR3 is TGCGCCAGCAGCTTGGCCGGACTAGCGGCGATCTACGAGCAGTACTTC. As protein: CASSLAGLAAIYEQYF.

The V and J genes are TRBV20-1 and TRBJ1-1; TRBD1 might be the D (6 bases). This CDR3 contains 12 residues. Germline values: CDR1 DFQATT, CDR2 SNEGSKA (reference sequence). The CDR3 is CRAGQPNTEAFF. CDR3 nucleotides: TGCAGGGCGGGACAACCGAACACTGAAGCTTTCTTT.

The table lists this clonotype with a few counts. This sequence joins TRBV29-1 and TRBJ2-3; TRBD1 agrees at 8 bases. CDR1 and CDR2 (germline): SQVTM, ANQGSEA. Trimming removed 1 base from V and 5 bases from J; junction bases left unmatched: 8. This CDR3 comprises 15 residues. The DNA for the CDR3 is TGCAGCGTTGAAGTGGCAGGGGGCTCGGGAGATACGCAGTATTTT. Translation gives CSVEVAGGSGDTQYF.

The rearrangement uses TRBV12-3 or TRBV12-4 and TRBJ2-1; D not certain. V was shortened by 3 bases and J by 0 bases, with 12 bases between the two germline ends. The CDR3 runs 16 residues. The CDR3 nucleotides read TGTGCCAGCAGTTTTCAGAGCTACAGCTCCTACAATGAGCAGTTCTTC. Translating gives CASSFQSYSSYNEQFF.

The sample holds a few counts of this clonotype. The genes are TRBV7-2 and TRBJ1-2, with 7 bases fitting TRBD1. This CDR3 is built from 14 residues. V was pared by 5 bases and J by 1 base, with 4 bases of the junction left unmatched. Germline CDR1 is SGHTA and CDR2 is FQGNSA. CDR3 region: CASSNRQGNYGYTF. The CDR3 DNA reads TGTGCCAGCAGCAATCGACAGGGTAACTATGGCTACACCTTC.